Included here is one T cell receptor beta chain sequence, with context. The antigen it recognizes is unknown. No per-base quality is available; no much larger clone lies one base away. The data were taken from a study of graft-versus-host responses after intestinal transplantation (dated by TCRdb to the early 2020s). Some background on the complete study: The transplants that recipients got were multivisceral, liver-intestinal, or isolated intestinal. Every recipient was given anti-thymocyte globulin induction, then maintenance tacrolimus and steroids for about 3 years. After intestinal transplantation, graft-versus-host and host-versus-graft alloreactive T cell clones were followed in the graft, circulation and bone marrow using bulk TCR-beta CDR3 sequencing. To identify alloreactive clones, pre-transplant mixed lymphocyte reaction products were sequenced and then compared with unstimulated pre-transplant donor and recipient T cells. The cohort enrolled about two dozen intestinal transplant recipients, one of whom was a retransplant, and a few patients without pretransplant specimens were excluded. A peak of at least 4% donor T cells among recipient peripheral blood mononuclear cells was the definition used for donor T cell macrochimerism. Instead of going to the commercial service, samples from a few later patients were sequenced in-house on an Illumina MiSeq and processed with MiXCR.

Points the paper makes about the study in general: GvH clones were detected in recipient bone marrow, and some appeared earlier in ileal mucosa or blood, consistent with an intestinal mucosal origin. Early after transplant, peak levels of circulating GvH clones were associated with declines in HvG clones. High GvH to HvG T cell clonal ratios were observed in the allografts of patients with donor T cell macrochimerism. Conclusions were limited by the relatively low number and heterogeneity of intestinal transplant patients.

In light of the paper, this sample's time point label describes: cells obtained before transplantation from donor or recipient. CD3+CD4+ and CD3+CD8+ populations were FACS-sorted from unstimulated pre-transplant donor and recipient cells taken from spleen or lymph nodes. To prepare the library, the immunoSEQ multiplex PCR assay was applied. For most patients, genomic DNA was isolated with the Qiagen DNeasy Blood and Tissue Kit and sent frozen to Adaptive Biotechnologies for TCR sequencing. For most patients, genomic DNA was subjected to high-throughput TCR-beta CDR3 sequencing by Adaptive Biotechnologies. Under the source paper's analysis protocol: Adaptive's ImmunoSEQ software was the source of the TCR sequencing data for 15 to 20 patients, while a few other patients were processed with MiXCR and VDJtools. To correct CD4 versus CD8 sorting errors, any sequence found in both subsets at a frequency ratio below 5:1 was removed. CDR3 nucleotide sequences shared between donor and recipient were removed because the origin of such sequences could not be assigned. To be classed as alloreactive, a clone needed at least 2-fold expansion over unstimulated cells and a minimum CFSE-low frequency of 0.002% (template counts) or 0.001% (read counts). Mappable clones were those detected in sequenced pre-transplant spleen, lymph node, or MLR CFSE-low populations of the donor or recipient. Cumulative frequency of alloreactive clones was calculated as a percentage of all sequences weighted by copy number. In its TCRdb copy, this immuneACCESS table keeps in-frame sequences only and misses some clones. Where compared with another copy, unresolved V genes explain less than half of these, and the others have no known cause. The D gene and trimming were derived from the DNA, and the V and J assignments and clone size from that table. The sample yields about 73,000 clones; around 91% were counted once. The ten largest clones capture 4% of the sample.

Measured from the cysteine to the phenylalanine, the CDR3 is 12 residues long. Just CDR3 DNA is preserved here, 36 bases in frame from base 1. From the germline V gene, CDR1 is SGHVS and CDR2 is FNYEAQ. Trimming at the junction amounts to 4 bases on V and 4 bases on J, and the germline ends lie 6 bases apart. This sequence was found in a human donor who was the organ donor for an intestinal transplant. This chain joins TRBV7-6 to TRBJ2-3; there is no confident call for the D gene. The specimen comprised unstimulated CD8+ T cells sorted from spleen or lymph node cells, sampled before transplant. In nucleotide form, the sequence is TGTGCCAGCAGCTCGGTTGCAGATACGCAGTATTTT. Its protein is CASSSVADTQYF.